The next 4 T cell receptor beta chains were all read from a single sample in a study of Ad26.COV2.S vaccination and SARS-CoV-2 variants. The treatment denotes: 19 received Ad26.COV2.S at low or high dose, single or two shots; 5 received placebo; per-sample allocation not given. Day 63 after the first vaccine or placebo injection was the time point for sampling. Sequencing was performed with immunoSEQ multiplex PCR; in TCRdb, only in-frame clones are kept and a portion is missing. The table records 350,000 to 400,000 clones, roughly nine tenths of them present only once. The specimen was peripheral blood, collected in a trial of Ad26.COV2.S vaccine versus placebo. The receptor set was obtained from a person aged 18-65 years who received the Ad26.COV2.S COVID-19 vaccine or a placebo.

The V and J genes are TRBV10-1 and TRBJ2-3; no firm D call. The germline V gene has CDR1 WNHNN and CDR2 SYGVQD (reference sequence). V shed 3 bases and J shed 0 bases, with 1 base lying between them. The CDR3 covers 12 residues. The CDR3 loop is CASSDSTDTQYF. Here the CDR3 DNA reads TGCGCCAGCAGTGATAGCACAGATACGCAGTATTTT.

In DNA, the CDR3 is TGTGCCAGCAGCCTAAGTCTGGGGTTTCGCAATCAGCCCCAGCATTTT. It specifies CASSLSLGFRNQPQHF. The rearrangement links TRBV4-2 to TRBJ1-5, with D unresolved. Looked up from germline, CDR1 is LGHNA and CDR2 is YNFKEQ. Trimming took off 4 bases at V and 2 bases at J, with 15 bases between the two ends. The CDR3 is made up of 16 amino acids.

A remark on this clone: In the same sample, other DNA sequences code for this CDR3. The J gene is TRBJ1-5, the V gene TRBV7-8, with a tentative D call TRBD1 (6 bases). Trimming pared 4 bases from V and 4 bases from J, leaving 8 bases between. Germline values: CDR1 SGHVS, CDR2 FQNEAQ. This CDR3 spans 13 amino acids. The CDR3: CASSSDRNQPQHF. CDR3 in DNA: TGTGCCAGCAGCTCAGACAGGAATCAGCCCCAGCATTTT. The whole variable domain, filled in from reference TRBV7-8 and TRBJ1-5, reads GAGVSQSPRYKVAKRGQDVALRCDPISGHVSLFWYQQALGQGPEFLTYFQNEAQLDKSGLPSDRFFAERPEGSVSTLKIQRTQQEDSAVYLCASSSDRNQPQHFGDGTRLSIL.

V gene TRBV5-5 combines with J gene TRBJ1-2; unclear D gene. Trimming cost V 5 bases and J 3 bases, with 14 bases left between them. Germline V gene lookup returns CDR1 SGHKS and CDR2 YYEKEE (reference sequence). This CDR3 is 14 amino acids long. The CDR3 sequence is CASRSGGLYYGYTF. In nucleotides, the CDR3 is TGTGCCAGCAGGTCGGGAGGGCTCTACTATGGCTACACCTTC.